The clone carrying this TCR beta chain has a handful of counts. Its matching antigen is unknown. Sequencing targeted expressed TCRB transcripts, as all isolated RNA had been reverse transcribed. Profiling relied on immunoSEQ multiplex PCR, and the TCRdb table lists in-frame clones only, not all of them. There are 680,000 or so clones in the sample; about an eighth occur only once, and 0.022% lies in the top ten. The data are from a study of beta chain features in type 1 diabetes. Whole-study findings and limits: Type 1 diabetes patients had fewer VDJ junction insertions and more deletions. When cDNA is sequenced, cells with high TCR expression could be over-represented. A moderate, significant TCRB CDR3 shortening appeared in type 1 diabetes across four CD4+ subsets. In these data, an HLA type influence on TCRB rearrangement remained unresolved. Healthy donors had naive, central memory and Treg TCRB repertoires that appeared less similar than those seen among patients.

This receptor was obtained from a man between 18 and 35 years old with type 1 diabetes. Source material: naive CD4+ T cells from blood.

This CDR3 reads CASSRVSVGVGGYTF. Written as DNA, the CDR3 is TGTGCCAGCAGCCGAGTCTCGGTGGGGGTTGGTGGCTACACCTTC. The gene calls are TRBV14 and TRBJ1-2, with D possibly being TRBD1 (5 bases). V lost 4 bases to trimming and J lost 7 bases, with 19 bases between them. The CDR3 has 15 residues. The germline V gene encodes CDR1 SGHDN and CDR2 FVKESK.